This T cell receptor (beta chain) was recovered during a study of breast tumors, draining lymph nodes, adjacent tissues. The lymph nodes were axillary draining lymph nodes from breast cancer patients. TCRdb used MiXCR to reprocess the multiplex PCR reads, holding one entry per CDR3 protein. The sample lists about 100,000 distinct CDR3 sequences, over 20% occurring once. This clonotype came up many times. The CDR3 has 15 residues. V was trimmed by 6 bases and J by 7 bases, leaving 21 bases between them. Germline V gene sequence: CDR1 SGHVS, CDR2 FQNEAQ. The source is a female donor with breast cancer. Some clones in this sample may be carry-over from other donors' samples. What was sequenced was axillary lymph node tissue. This sequence joins TRBV7-8 and TRBJ1-2, with D possibly TRBD1 on 6 matching bases. The DNA of the CDR3 is TGTGCCAGCAGACCATCCTTTTACAGGGATGTTGGCTACACCTTC. Amino acids: CASRPSFYRDVGYTF.